The 27 T cell receptor beta chains listed next were all sequenced from one sample in a study of T cells in localized non-small cell lung cancer. The table came from immunoSEQ multiplex PCR; TCRdb's copy has only in-frame clones and leaves some out. The top ten clones hold about 11% of a sample with over 2,000 clones, 21% of them seen once. The sample in question was normal lung tissue next to the tumor, obtained before any cancer treatment. The receptors derive from a woman between 40 and 69 years old with stage I lung adenocarcinoma.

This clone was seen a few times. The V and J genes are TRBV19 and TRBJ2-3, with 10 bases aligning to TRBD2. The CDR3 length is 15 residues. Germline values: CDR1 LNHDA, CDR2 SQIVND (reference sequence). After removal of 4 bases from V and 1 base from J, the junction contained 2 bases not matched to a gene. The CDR3 nucleotides are TGTGCCAGTAGTAAAGGACTAGCGGGCACAGATACGCAGTATTTT. Its translation is CASSKGLAGTDTQYF.

The chain links TRBV18 to TRBJ2-5; D is tentatively TRBD1 or TRBD2 (5 bases each). The V end lost 0 bases, the J end lost 4 bases, and 12 bases lay between the germline ends. The CDR3 is 15 residues long. Per germline, CDR1 KGHSH and CDR2 LQKENI. The CDR3 DNA is TGTGCCAGCTCACCACCGCAGGGACGAAGAGAGACCCAGTACTTC. This gives the protein CASSPPQGRRETQYF.

This clone came up a few times. The chain is built from TRBV6-8 and TRBJ2-1; D not certain. CDR1 and CDR2 from the germline V gene are MNHGY and SAAAGT. The CDR3 has 14 residues. Trimming shortened V by 2 bases and J by 8 bases, and 13 bases separated the two germline ends. CDR3 protein: CASSYQRGRDEQFF. The CDR3 coding sequence is TGTGCCAGCAGTTACCAACGTGGTCGGGATGAGCAGTTCTTC.

This clone occurred a few times. This chain links TRBV11-3 with TRBJ2-7; 8 bases line up with TRBD1. This CDR3 contains 15 residues. Germline V gene data show CDR1 as SGHNT and CDR2 as YENEEA. The J segment lost 6 bases and the V segment lost 5 bases, leaving 12 bases of the junction unmatched. The CDR3 DNA is TGTGCCAGCAGCCCGAAAGGGCAGGGGGCTTCCGAGCAGTACTTC. Its protein is CASSPKGQGASEQYF.

The CDR3 DNA reads TGTGCCAGCAGCTTAGGGGGCGGAATCTCCTACGAGCAGTACTTC. Encoded protein: CASSLGGGISYEQYF. V is TRBV7-2 and J is TRBJ2-7; TRBD1 might be the D (5 bases). The CDR3 spans 15 residues. Trimming removed 1 base from V and 0 bases from J, with 10 bases in between. Germline V gives CDR1 SGHTA, CDR2 FQGNSA.

The sample holds a few counts of this clone. The chain has TRBV11-3 and TRBJ2-5; 7 positions agree with TRBD2. CDR1 is SGHNT, CDR2 YENEEA, per germline. V was clipped by 1 base and J by 0 bases; unmatched bases: 8. This CDR3 has 17 amino acids. The CDR3 spells CASSLGRPSGNQETQYF. CDR3 DNA: TGTGCCAGCAGCTTAGGGAGGCCTAGCGGAAACCAAGAGACCCAGTACTTC.

J is TRBJ1-2 and V is TRBV14, with D maybe TRBD1 (5 bases). The V gene lost 3 bases and the J gene lost 0 bases, with 20 bases spanning the gap. The CDR3 has 18 residues. CDR1 SGHDN and CDR2 FVKESK come from the germline V gene. The CDR3 spells CASSHGRGGVGPNYGYTF. The CDR3, as DNA: TGTGCCAGCAGCCATGGTAGGGGAGGCGTGGGACCTAACTATGGCTACACCTTC.

This clone was seen only a few times. CDR3 sequence reads: CASSPLEYRQPQHF. In nucleotides, the CDR3 is TGTGCCAGCAGCCCACTCGAATATCGTCAGCCCCAGCATTTT. The rearrangement links TRBV11-3 to TRBJ1-5; D unclear. Trimming cost V 5 bases and J 6 bases, with 14 bases left between them. CDR1 is SGHNT and CDR2 is YENEEA in the germline V gene. The CDR3 sequence is 14 residues long.

This chain joins TRBV19 and TRBJ1-4, with 12 bases identical to TRBD1. Germline V lookup: CDR1 LNHDA, CDR2 SQIVND (reference sequence). Unmatched junction bases numbered 8, after V lost 6 bases and J lost 6 bases. CDR3 length equals 16 residues. CDR3 sequence (DNA): TGTGCCAGTAGACCCGGGACAGGGGGCATTTATGAAAAACTGTTTTTT. Encoded protein: CASRPGTGGIYEKLFF.

The genes are TRBV9 and TRBJ2-1; the match to TRBD2 covers 14 bases. The CDR3 has 20 amino acids. CDR1 is SGDLS and CDR2 is YYNGEE in the germline V gene. V shed 5 bases, J shed 0 bases, and the junction held 13 bases outside the gene matches. The chain's CDR3 is CASSEAIGTSGGFSYNEQFF. As DNA, the CDR3 is TGTGCCAGCAGTGAAGCTATAGGGACTAGCGGGGGCTTCTCCTACAATGAGCAGTTCTTC.

This clone was seen a single time. This rearrangement joins TRBV9 to TRBJ2-7; weak D call: TRBD1 (5 bases). The CDR3 runs 12 residues. The germline CDR1 and CDR2 sequences are SGDLS and YYNGEE. The V gene lost 4 bases and the J gene lost 4 bases, with 9 bases spanning the gap. This CDR3 is CASSSTGYEQYF. The DNA of the CDR3 is TGTGCCAGCAGCTCCACAGGTTACGAGCAGTACTTC.

The chain has TRBV9 and TRBJ2-7; 11 bases map to TRBD2. After removal of 6 bases from V and 4 bases from J, the junction contained 6 bases not matched to a gene. The CDR3 length is 14 residues. Per germline, CDR1 SGDLS and CDR2 YYNGEE. CDR3 coding DNA: TGTGCCAGCAAAGGAGGGACTAGCGGATACGAGCAGTACTTC. It is translated as CASKGGTSGYEQYF.

The chain joins TRBV9 to TRBJ2-7; D unclear. V lost 7 bases to trimming and J lost 4 bases, with 18 bases between them. Germline V gene lookup returns CDR1 SGDLS and CDR2 YYNGEE. CDR3 length equals 14 residues. The CDR3 protein is CASAVNPGAYEQYF. The CDR3 DNA reads TGTGCCAGCGCCGTCAACCCAGGAGCTTACGAGCAGTACTTC.

By share, this clone counts as medium-sized (0.01 to 0.1%). The chain carries TRBV6-8 and TRBJ2-3; 11 nucleotides align to TRBD2. This CDR3 is 14 amino acids long. After removal of 10 bases from V and 3 bases from J, the junction contained 6 bases not matched to a gene. The germline V gene encodes CDR1 MNHGY and CDR2 SAAAGT. CDR3: CAMTPSGRTDTQYF. The CDR3 nucleotides are TGTGCCATGACCCCTAGCGGGAGGACAGATACGCAGTATTTT.

This clone was detected only a few times. This chain links TRBV15 with TRBJ1-4, with D perhaps matching TRBD1 (6 bases). V lost 3 bases to trimming and J lost 7 bases, with 15 bases between them. Germline assignment: CDR1 LNHNV and CDR2 YYDKDF (reference sequence). CDR3 size: 15 residues. CDR3 DNA sequence: TGTGCCACCAGCAGCCAGGGGCAGGGCGGTGAAAAACTGTTTTTT. Translation: CATSSQGQGGEKLFF.

This clone has a handful of counts. The gene calls are TRBV19 and TRBJ1-1; D remains ambiguous. Germline CDR1 reads LNHDA; CDR2 reads SQIVND (reference sequence). CDR3 length: 14 residues. Trimming removed 8 bases at V and 1 base at J, with 14 bases between. The DNA of the CDR3 is TGTGCCAGTGGAGGGAACCCACCGAACACTGAAGCTTTCTTT. Translated: CASGGNPPNTEAFF.

This clone has only a few counts. This chain links TRBV11-3 with TRBJ1-5, with TRBD1 matching 9 bases. The length of the CDR3 is 16 residues. With V trimmed by 0 bases and J by 7 bases, 7 bases remained unmatched. From germline, CDR1 is SGHNT and CDR2 YENEEA. The CDR3 DNA sequence: TGTGCCAGCAGCTTAGAAGGGTGGACAGGGGTGCAGCCCCAGCATTTT. This translates into CASSLEGWTGVQPQHF. The whole variable domain, filled in from reference TRBV11-3 and TRBJ1-5, reads EAGVVQSPRYKIIEKKQPVAFWCNPISGHNTLYWYLQNLGQGPELLIRYENEEAVDDSQLPKDRFSAERLKGVDSTLKIQPAELGDSAVYLCASSLEGWTGVQPQHFGDGTRLSIL.

The table lists this clone with a few counts. This chain uses TRBV10-3 with TRBJ2-3; D is unclear. CDR3 size: 13 residues. Trimming cost V 7 bases and J 2 bases, with 10 bases left between them. The germline V gene encodes CDR1 ENHRY and CDR2 SYGVKD. The CDR3 region is CAIKASNTDTQYF. DNA for the CDR3: TGTGCCATCAAAGCGAGTAACACAGATACGCAGTATTTT.

This clone has only a few counts. The chain links TRBV19 to TRBJ2-7; D perhaps matches TRBD1 (6 bases). CDR3 length: 12 residues. Trimming took 6 bases from V and 3 from J, leaving 9 bases between them. Germline CDR1 reads LNHDA; CDR2 reads SQIVND (reference sequence). The CDR3 nucleotides are TGTGCCAGTAGCCCAGGGGACTACGAGCAGTACTTC. Residues: CASSPGDYEQYF.

The chain joins TRBV19 to TRBJ1-5; 9 bases align to TRBD1. This CDR3 has 13 residues. V lost 11 bases and J lost 4; bases outside the gene matches: 6. Germline V gene data show CDR1 as LNHDA and CDR2 as SQIVND (reference sequence). The CDR3 coding sequence is TGTGCCGGCGGACAGGGGTTGAATCAGCCCCAGCATTTT. Its translation is CAGGQGLNQPQHF.

The rearrangement uses TRBV5-1 and TRBJ1-2; D perhaps matches TRBD1 (5 bases). Per the germline V gene, CDR1 is SGHRS and CDR2 is YFSETQ. This CDR3 comprises 15 residues. The V gene lost 0 bases and the J gene lost 8 bases, with 17 bases spanning the gap. The CDR3 protein is CASSLEPGSAGGYTF. CDR3 bases: TGCGCCAGCAGCTTGGAGCCAGGGTCCGCGGGGGGCTACACCTTC.

This clone came up a few times. This rearrangement joins TRBV28 to TRBJ2-7; TRBD1 matches at 8 bases. Trimming at V came to 6 bases and at J to 3 bases, leaving 4 bases not matched to a gene. CDR1 and CDR2 from the germline V gene are MDHEN and SYDVKM. There are 13 residues in the CDR3. CDR3 DNA sequence: TGTGCCAGCAGAACGACAGGGGACTACGAGCAGTACTTC. Protein sequence: CASRTTGDYEQYF.

This clone came up a few times. This chain uses TRBV4-1 with TRBJ2-3; D unclear. The germline V gene encodes CDR1 MGHRA and CDR2 YSYEKL. V lost 0 bases and J 8 bases, leaving 15 bases between the germline ends. The CDR3 is 15 residues long. CDR3 in amino acids: CASSQDESPVATQYF. The CDR3 nucleotides read TGCGCCAGCAGCCAAGATGAGAGCCCAGTGGCTACGCAGTATTTT.

This clone was counted between two and nine times. The rearrangement links TRBV12-1 to TRBJ2-6. TRBV12-1 counts as a pseudogene. The CDR3 totals 15 residues. The CDR3 region is CASSPGSSGANVLTF. The CDR3 nucleotides are TGTGCCAGCAGCCCAGGGAGCTCTGGGGCCAACGTCCTGACTTTC.

This clone turned up a few times. The chain uses TRBV9 and TRBJ2-2, with a weak D call TRBD2 (5 bases). The V end was cut by 4 bases, the J end by 5 bases, with 9 bases between. The length of the CDR3 is 13 residues. The germline V gene has CDR1 SGDLS and CDR2 YYNGEE. CDR3 sequence reads: CASSFTRTGELFF. The CDR3 nucleotides are TGTGCCAGCAGCTTTACTAGGACCGGGGAGCTGTTTTTT.

V is TRBV18 and J is TRBJ2-4, with D possibly TRBD1 on 6 matching bases. CDR1 is KGHSH, CDR2 LQKENI, per germline. There are 16 residues in the CDR3. Deletions cut 3 bases from V and 0 bases from J, with 12 bases between. CDR3 loop: CASSPTRGIAKNIQYF. The CDR3 DNA follows: TGTGCCAGCTCACCTACAAGGGGGATAGCCAAAAACATTCAGTACTTC. Full variable domain (remainder filled in from reference TRBV18 and TRBJ2-4): NAGVMQNPRHLVRRRGQEARLRCSPMKGHSHVYWYRQLPEEGLKFMVYLQKENIIDESGMPKERFSAEFPKEGPSILRIQQVVRGDSAAYFCASSPTRGIAKNIQYFGAGTRLSVL.

This clone has only a few counts. This sequence joins TRBV18 and TRBJ2-1; 12 nucleotides agree with TRBD2. CDR3 length equals 16 residues. Germline CDR1 and CDR2: KGHSH and LQKENI. With 6 bases clipped from V and 5 bases from J, the junction kept 8 bases outside the gene matches. The CDR3 bases are TGTGCCAGCTCCCCCTTGAGACTAGCGGGGGACAATGAGCAGTTCTTC. Its protein is CASSPLRLAGDNEQFF.